This T cell receptor (beta chain) was recovered during a study of cytomegalovirus exposure and HLA in healthy donors (dated by TCRdb to the late 2010s). Background on the whole study: In an earlier analysis of approximately 640 of the donors, approximately 260 Gb of sequence data and 120 million or so unique TCR beta sequences from about 179 million T cells were reported. The study profiled the T cell repertoires of about 640 subjects by immunosequencing and related them to cytomegalovirus serostatus. In the later analysis, no new phenotypic data were used to find candidate immune exposures; instead, reliance was placed on TCR beta sequences and their occurrence across donors. Among some 410 genotyped donors of the cohort, an average of 235,054 unique TCR beta nucleotide sequences were sequenced per donor, roughly a sixth of them non-productive. Besides the first cohort of roughly 700 subjects, a separate validation cohort made up of around 120 different subjects was used. To study patterns of TCR occurrence, a later analysis re-analyzed previously published TCR beta repertoires from several hundred donors and added high-resolution HLA genotyping. An early release covering about 600 HLA-typed donors comprised approximately 300 gigabases of sequencing data and approximately 85 million unique TCR sequences. Typing coverage differed by locus: A, B, C, DRB1 and DQB1 were typed in about 620-640 donors, DQA1 in approximately 520, DPA1 in approximately 610, and DPB1 in 400 to 480. Of the 350 to 450 genotyped donors, over 65% fell in the genetic ancestry cluster associated with self-reported Caucasian donors. A handful of DR-DQ haplotypes were handled as single units for association and clustering because linkage in the cohort was strong. To predict cytomegalovirus infection status, the study brought together high-throughput TCR immunosequencing, statistical association of individual TCRs with disease status, and machine learning. All discovery cohort repertoires had been generated using a single sequencing platform. An earlier analysis of 500 to 750 of the donors applied high-throughput TCR beta sequencing to assess whether each TCR beta V gene segment acted as functional or pseudogenic. The aim of the study was to test whether cataloging public T cell receptors could identify signatures of past pathogen exposure. In a later genetic analysis, genome-wide SNP genotypes for about 65% of the roughly 700 donors were used, and that subset was treated as a discovery cohort. Donor age, sex, ethnicity and CMV serostatus were compiled alongside the repertoire data. Both class I and class II loci were covered by HLA typing, at four-digit resolution. Study-wide findings and limitations: In a later genetic analysis, fewer N-insertions in productive TCRs were reported among donors in an Asian-associated ancestry cluster than the roughly 700-donor mean. In a later analysis, HLA-associated TCR beta chains showed more clonal expansion and lower generation probabilities than non-associated chains that were equally common. Because counts were too low, more than 15 rarely observed V segments, including chromosome 9 orphons, were left out of the earlier analysis of some 600 of the donors. According to the authors, the approach could potentially be generalized to other disease states and immunological phenotypes. A later analysis reported that several top co-occurrence clusters appeared linked to parvovirus B19, influenza, CMV and Epstein-Barr virus. CMV serostatus was the only immune exposure information available for the cohort. While some public TCRs were present in many individuals, most TCR sequences turned up only very rarely across donors. When HLA alleles, especially DR and DQ, strongly co-occurred, TCR associations were difficult to assign to individual alleles. In a later analysis, the rate of TCR association differed among HLA loci, with DRB1 alleles having the most associated TCRs and HLA-C alleles having the fewest. The presence/absence analyses assumed that sequencing depth was roughly uniform across donors, and that assumption may not be true. A further reported finding was that TCR beta sequences accurately predicted the HLA-A and HLA-B alleles for most subjects in the first cohort. Correlated functional status among segregating V segments might reflect linkage disequilibrium, but an unknown experimental factor could not be ruled out. The classifier was reported to diagnose cytomegalovirus status with high specificity and sensitivity in both the original cohort and the validation cohort. An earlier analysis of approximately 500 of the donors showed that most TCR beta V segments appeared in productive rearrangements either about 87% or about 30% of the time, which broadly matched IMGT annotations. Because HLA typing was missing for some donors at each locus, association tests included only the typed subset. In a later analysis, 15,000 to 20,000 TCR beta sequences were associated with specific HLA alleles at a false discovery rate of 0.05. V-gene and J-gene trimming of TCR beta chains was associated with a missense DCLRE1C variant in a later genetic analysis, and the association was replicated in an independent cohort. Because the 87-base-pair reads could not distinguish some IMGT-functional V segments, including TRBV6-2 and TRBV6-3, those segments were excluded. In a later analysis, most CMV-associated TCR beta chains were found to appear HLA-restricted, with HLA associations seemingly driven largely by CMV exposure. A group of highly shared sequence variants was considered likely to be a technical artifact of the sequencing pipeline. The study gave a list of under 200 TCR beta chains associated with cytomegalovirus. Three of the identified cytomegalovirus-associated TCR beta chains were confirmed in vitro to be specific for cytomegalovirus antigens. This cohort had only TCR beta chains sequenced, and the lack of alpha or paired-chain data limited which features could be detected.

The cohort comprised some 680 healthy bone marrow donors. At the time of sampling, all cohort members were nominally healthy, though unrecorded immune exposures were likely present. The donor tested CMV seronegative, placing the donor among the 352 seronegative members of the cohort. Each donor provided a peripheral blood sample, and peripheral blood mononuclear cells were used for TCR beta sequencing. Genomic DNA was extracted from the blood cell samples with the Qiagen DNeasy Blood Extraction Kit. In the case of this clone: This receptor's antigen is unknown.

Receptor libraries were prepared by the immunoSEQ multiplex PCR assay. For the multiplex PCR, a mixture combining 60 forward primers for TCR Vbeta segments and 13 reverse primers for TCR Jbeta segments was used. The CDR3 region of rearranged TCR beta genes was amplified from genomic DNA by a multiplex PCR assay. The Illumina HiSeq System was used to sequence the amplified TCR beta libraries as 87-base-pair reads. Turning to the authors' computational methods: A later analysis tallied around 82 million unique TCR beta chains across the 650 to 750 repertoires, and roughly 11 million of those chains were shared by two or more donors. Raw reads were error-corrected and collapsed into unique sequences with a nearest-neighbor algorithm that merged closely related sequences to remove PCR and sequencing errors. To assign V, D and J gene segments, CDR3 sequences were aligned to IMGT reference sequences. For a sequence to be retained, a match of at least six nucleotides to both a V gene segment and a J gene segment was required. A rearrangement was called productive if the CDR3 had no stop codons and remained in frame with V and J, and every other rearrangement was called non-productive. Following IMGT convention, CDR3 was defined as the stretch from the second conserved V-encoded cysteine up to the conserved J-encoded phenylalanine. The earlier analysis of about 500 of the donors excluded sequences that lacked an unambiguous match to a single V gene segment. An earlier analysis of 550 to 650 of the donors classified V segments as functional when productive rearrangements were above 56.7% and as segregating when the standard deviation between donors was above 5%. A statistical classification framework was built to diagnose cytomegalovirus status from the catalog of TCR beta chain sequences. In a later analysis, V and J genes were assigned by comparing TCR nucleotide sequences against IMGT/GENE-DB human TR gene sequences. Using the TCRdist pipeline, a later analysis assigned CDR3 sequences along with most-parsimonious VDJ recombination scenarios. In a later analysis, every TCR beta chain was defined by the combination of its CDR3 amino acid sequence and its V-gene family, and reads without a unique V-gene family were dropped. To address suspected cross-contamination and a sequencing artifact, a later analysis removed roughly 580 highly shared, low-generation-probability nucleotide sequences. In a later analysis, a clonal expansion index was calculated for each public chain from normalized within-repertoire ranks of inferred template counts. In a later analysis, generation probabilities were computed using a VDJ recombination model fitted to out-of-frame rearrangements, and the results were checked against IGoR. In a later analysis, hypergeometric tests were used to score TCR-TCR, TCR-HLA and TCR-CMV co-occurrence, with a repertoire-size bias correction applied to TCR pairs. To estimate false discovery rates, a later analysis permuted the HLA or CMV assignments 20 times. In a later analysis, co-occurring TCRs were grouped using DBSCAN, with TCRdist sequence similarity added in when clustering inside HLA-allele-positive subsets. Repertoires with fewer than 30,000 or more than 120,000 public chains, plus five repertoires with anomalous nucleotide sharing, were excluded from co-occurrence clustering. TCRdb retrieved this table from immuneACCESS and kept in-frame rearrangements only. Not all clones are present; in checked studies, unresolved V genes account for under half, and no reason is known for the remainder. The V and J calls and clone size were taken over from that table, and D and trimming were inferred from the DNA. The table for this sample shows approximately 200,000 clones. 0.7% to 0.8% of the sample belongs to the ten largest clones.

The CDR3 covers 14 residues, taking in both the cysteine and the phenylalanine. This entry keeps only the CDR3 DNA: 42 bases, framed from base 1. CDR1 is given as LNHDA and CDR2 as SQIVND, both from the germline V gene (reference sequence). Clipping removes 6 bases from V and 1 base from J, with 3 as the unmatched junction base count. The rearrangement joined TRBV19 to TRBJ1-1; TRBD1 agrees with 9 junctional bases. The sequence came from a boy under 18 in good health and CMV-seronegative. The specimen sequenced was PBMCs. The nucleotides are TGTGCCAGTAGGGCGACAGGGGGGAACACTGAAGCTTTCTTT. The translation is CASRATGGNTEAFF.